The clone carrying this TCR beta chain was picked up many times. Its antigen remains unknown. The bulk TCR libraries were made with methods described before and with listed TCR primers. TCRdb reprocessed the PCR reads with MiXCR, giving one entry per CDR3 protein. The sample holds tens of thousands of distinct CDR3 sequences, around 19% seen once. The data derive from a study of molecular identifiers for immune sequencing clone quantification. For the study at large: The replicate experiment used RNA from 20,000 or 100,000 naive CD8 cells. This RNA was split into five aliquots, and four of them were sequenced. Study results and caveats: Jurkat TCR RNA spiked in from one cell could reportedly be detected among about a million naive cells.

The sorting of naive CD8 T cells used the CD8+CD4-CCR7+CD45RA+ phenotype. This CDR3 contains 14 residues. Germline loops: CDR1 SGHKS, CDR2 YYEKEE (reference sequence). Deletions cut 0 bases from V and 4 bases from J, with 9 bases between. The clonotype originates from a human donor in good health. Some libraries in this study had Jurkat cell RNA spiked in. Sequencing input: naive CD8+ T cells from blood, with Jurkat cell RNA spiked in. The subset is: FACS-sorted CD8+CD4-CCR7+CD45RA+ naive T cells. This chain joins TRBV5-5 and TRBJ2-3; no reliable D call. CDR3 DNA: TGTGCCAGCAGCTTGGCGGTGGGCCCAGATACGCAGTATTTT. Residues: CASSLAVGPDTQYF.